A single T cell receptor beta chain is shown here with its context. Each CDR3 protein gets one entry after TCRdb re-called the RT-PCR reads with MiXCR. The sample has about 74,000 distinct CDR3 sequences, more than 20% seen once. The data derive from a study of patients and donors after allogeneic stem cell transplantation. V was pared by 0 bases and J by 2 bases, with 9 bases between. CDR3 length: 15 residues. Germline V gene lookup returns CDR1 SGHRS and CDR2 YFSETQ. The receptor's source is a human donor who was either an allogeneic HSCT recipient or a stem cell or donor lymphocyte infusion donor (not recorded which). It is not recorded whose cells these are; they may come from a transplant donor. The rearrangement uses TRBV5-1 and TRBJ2-1, with D unresolved. The sequencing sample was made of blood, either unsorted or a sorted T cell fraction (not recorded which). The CDR3 spells CASSLGILTYNEQFF. The DNA for the CDR3 is TGCGCCAGCAGCTTGGGGATACTTACCTACAATGAGCAGTTCTTC.